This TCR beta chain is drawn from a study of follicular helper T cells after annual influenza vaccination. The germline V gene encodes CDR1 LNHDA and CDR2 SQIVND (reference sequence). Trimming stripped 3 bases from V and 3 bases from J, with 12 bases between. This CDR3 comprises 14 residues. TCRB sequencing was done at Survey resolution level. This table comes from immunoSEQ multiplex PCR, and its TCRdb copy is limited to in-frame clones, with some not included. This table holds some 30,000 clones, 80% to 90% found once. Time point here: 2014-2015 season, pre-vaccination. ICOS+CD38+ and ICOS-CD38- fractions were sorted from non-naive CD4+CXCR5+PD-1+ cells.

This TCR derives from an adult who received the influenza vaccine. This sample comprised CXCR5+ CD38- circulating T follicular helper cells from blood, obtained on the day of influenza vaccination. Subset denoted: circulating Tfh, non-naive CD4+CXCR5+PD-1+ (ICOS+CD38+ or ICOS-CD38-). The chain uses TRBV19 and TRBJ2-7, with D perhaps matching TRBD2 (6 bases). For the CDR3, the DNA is TGTGCCAGTAGTATCGGGTGGGGGGACTACGAGCAGTACTTC. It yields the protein CASSIGWGDYEQYF.